The 19 T cell receptor beta chains presented below share a single source sample, sequenced in a study of chemoradiotherapy in HPV16-positive cancers. Assay: immunoSEQ multiplex PCR; the TCRdb copy retains only in-frame clones and omits some. The repertoire consists of about 22,000 clones, with about 90% occurring once and the leading ten covering approximately 6.2%. The specimen was blood, collected from a patient who underwent chemoradiotherapy. These TCRs come from a human donor with HPV-associated anogenital cancer.

The gene calls are TRBV6-5 and TRBJ1-2; 9 bases fit TRBD1. Germline V gives CDR1 MNHEY, CDR2 SVGAGI. Trimming at V came to 5 bases and at J to 3 bases, leaving 7 bases not matched to a gene. The CDR3 covers 15 residues. The CDR3 loop is CASSSRRTGDYGYTF. For the CDR3, the DNA is TGTGCCAGCAGTAGCCGAAGGACAGGGGACTATGGCTACACCTTC.

The rearrangement joins TRBV10-3 to TRBJ2-1; 9 bases map to TRBD1. The CDR3 has 14 residues. Germline V lookup: CDR1 ENHRY, CDR2 SYGVKD. Unmatched junction bases numbered 11, after V lost 11 bases and J lost 6 bases. The CDR3 here is CAAKGQGDINEQFF. The CDR3 DNA reads TGTGCCGCCAAGGGACAGGGAGATATCAATGAGCAGTTCTTC.

The V and J genes are TRBV5-1 and TRBJ1-2, with TRBD1 identical over 7 bases. Germline lookup yields CDR1 SGHRS and CDR2 YFSETQ. After removal of 0 bases from V and 8 bases from J, the junction contained 13 bases not matched to a gene. The CDR3 consists of 16 residues. For the CDR3, the DNA is TGCGCCAGCAGCTTGGGCGGATACACAGGGGAGGAAGGCTACACCTTC. This gives the protein CASSLGGYTGEEGYTF. The full variable domain, completed using reference TRBV5-1 and TRBJ1-2, is KAGVTQTPRYLIKTRGQQVTLSCSPISGHRSVSWYQQTPGQGLQFLFEYFSETQRNKGNFPGRFSGRQFSNSRSEMNVSTLELGDSALYLCASSLGGYTGEEGYTFGSGTRLTVV.

This chain joins TRBV2 and TRBJ2-5; D unresolved. CDR1 and CDR2 from the germline V gene are SNHLY and FYNNEI. The CDR3 runs to 11 residues. Trimming stripped 9 bases from V and 7 bases from J, with 12 bases between. The CDR3 region is CASQRAGTQYF. The DNA for the CDR3 is TGTGCCAGTCAGCGAGCCGGGACCCAGTACTTC.

V usage is TRBV5-1 and J usage is TRBJ2-7; D call uncertain. The length of the CDR3 is 16 residues. The germline V gene has CDR1 SGHRS and CDR2 YFSETQ. Trimming shortened V by 0 bases and J by 5 bases, and 18 bases separated the two germline ends. CDR3 region: CASSLDLGLASNEQYF. The CDR3, as DNA: TGCGCCAGCAGCTTGGATCTGGGGTTGGCTTCTAACGAGCAGTACTTC.

This chain uses TRBV7-8 with TRBJ1-6, with 8 bases that match TRBD1. CDR3 length: 14 amino acids. J was trimmed by 10 bases and V by 7 bases; bases with no gene match: 9. From germline, CDR1 is SGHVS and CDR2 FQNEAQ. Here the CDR3 reads CASTLDRVGSPLHF. The DNA for the CDR3 is TGTGCCAGCACCCTGGACAGGGTAGGGTCACCCCTCCACTTT.

This rearrangement joins TRBV19 to TRBJ2-3; TRBD2 agrees at 11 bases. The junction had 9 bases not matched to a gene; V was cut back by 10 bases and J by 6 bases. Germline CDR1 reads LNHDA; CDR2 reads SQIVND (reference sequence). The CDR3 is 14 amino acids. The CDR3 DNA follows: TGTGCCACTGTAGCGGGGGGGCCCTTCGATACGCAGTATTTT. This encodes CATVAGGPFDTQYF.

This clone was counted once. The chain carries TRBV6-6 and TRBJ2-3; D gene uncertain. Germline CDR1 and CDR2: MNHNY and SVGAGI (reference sequence). The CDR3 sequence is 14 residues long. Trimming removed 8 bases from V and 0 bases from J, with 12 bases in between. CDR3: CASQLTASTDTQYF. The DNA of the CDR3 is TGTGCCAGCCAGTTGACCGCCAGCACAGATACGCAGTATTTT.

The V call is TRBV5-4, the J call TRBJ2-5; D is perhaps TRBD1 or TRBD2 (5 bases each). V was trimmed by 4 bases and J by 0 bases, leaving 16 bases between them. This CDR3 has 16 residues. Germline CDR1 reads SGHNT; CDR2 reads YYREEE (reference sequence). The CDR3 here is CASSDRDGAHQETQYF. CDR3 nucleotides: TGTGCCAGCAGCGATAGGGACGGGGCCCACCAAGAGACCCAGTACTTC.

The chain links TRBV9 to TRBJ2-5; 8 bases agree with TRBD2. The V gene end was trimmed by 0 bases and the J gene end by 8 bases; junction bases not matched to a gene: 6. This CDR3 region has 14 residues. Germline CDR1 reads SGDLS; CDR2 reads YYNGEE. The CDR3 protein is CASSVAGGAGTQYF. CDR3 DNA sequence: TGTGCCAGCAGCGTAGCCGGGGGGGCAGGCACCCAGTACTTC. Supplemented by reference TRBV9 and TRBJ2-5, the full variable domain reads DSGVTQTPKHLITATGQRVTLRCSPRSGDLSVYWYQQSLDQGLQFLIQYYNGEERAKGNILERFSAQQFPDLHSELNLSSLELGDSALYFCASSVAGGAGTQYFGPGTRLLVL.

This chain uses TRBV11-2 with TRBJ2-5; TRBD2 might be the D (6 bases). Germline-derived CDR1 and CDR2 are SGHAT and FQNNGV. The CDR3 extends over 18 amino acids. V gave up 1 base and J gave up 2 bases, with 20 bases separating them. CDR3: CASSLVRQGGITQETQYF. CDR3 sequence (DNA): TGTGCCAGCAGCTTAGTGCGCCAGGGCGGGATTACACAAGAGACCCAGTACTTC.

This chain uses TRBV7-2 with TRBJ2-5; D may correspond to TRBD1 or TRBD2 (5 bases each). The CDR3 extends over 13 amino acids. Germline lookup yields CDR1 SGHTA and CDR2 FQGNSA. V lost 2 bases, J lost 5 bases, and 9 bases lay in between. CDR3 sequence (DNA): TGTGCCAGCAGCTTAATCTGGGGGGAGACCCAGTACTTC. Protein sequence: CASSLIWGETQYF.

The rearrangement joins TRBV5-5 to TRBJ2-5, with D perhaps assigned TRBD1 or TRBD2 (5 bases each). The ends were cut back, 5 bases at V and 4 bases at J, with 15 bases in the middle. The CDR3 sequence is 14 residues long. Germline loops: CDR1 SGHKS, CDR2 YYEKEE (reference sequence). The CDR3 here is CASSWIGAPETQYF. Here the CDR3 DNA reads TGTGCCAGCAGTTGGATCGGGGCACCAGAGACCCAGTACTTC.

The chain uses TRBV5-1 and TRBJ1-1; 8 nucleotides align to TRBD1. J lost 5 bases, V lost 4 bases, and 7 bases had no gene match. The CDR3 extends over 14 amino acids. CDR1 is SGHRS, CDR2 YFSETQ, per germline. The CDR3 spells CASSEVTGGTEAFF. In DNA, the CDR3 is TGCGCCAGCAGCGAGGTTACAGGGGGTACTGAAGCTTTCTTT.

The V and J genes are TRBV9 and TRBJ2-2; 8 positions agree with TRBD2. Trimming cost V 1 base and J 7 bases; bases outside gene matches: 9. Germline V gene lookup returns CDR1 SGDLS and CDR2 YYNGEE. The CDR3 loop spans 16 amino acids. Here the CDR3 reads CASSVHRGGPNGELFF. The CDR3, as DNA: TGTGCCAGCAGCGTACATCGGGGGGGGCCGAACGGGGAGCTGTTTTTT.

This sequence joins TRBV5-5 and TRBJ1-3; D is uncertain. From germline, CDR1 is SGHKS and CDR2 YYEKEE (reference sequence). V was shortened by 1 base and J by 3 bases, with 17 bases between the two germline ends. This CDR3 comprises 17 residues. This CDR3 reads CASSLRVFKTGGNTIYF. CDR3 in DNA: TGTGCCAGCAGCTTGCGGGTCTTCAAAACGGGTGGAAACACCATATATTTT.

This clone appeared once. The V call is TRBV15, the J call TRBJ2-6; no definite D call. V lost 0 bases to trimming and J lost 0 bases, with 6 bases between them. Germline assignment: CDR1 LNHNV and CDR2 YYDKDF (reference sequence). The CDR3 sequence is 16 residues long. The CDR3: CATSREIYSGANVLTF. Written as DNA, the CDR3 is TGTGCCACCAGCAGAGAAATTTACTCTGGGGCCAACGTCCTGACTTTC.

V usage is TRBV4-2 and J usage is TRBJ1-1; D is uncertain. This CDR3 spans 14 amino acids. V lost 0 bases, J lost 4 bases, and 9 bases lay in between. CDR1 is LGHNA, CDR2 YNFKEQ, per germline. The CDR3 DNA reads as TGTGCCAGCAGCCAAGAAGGGAGCAGCACTGAAGCTTTCTTT. This codes for CASSQEGSSTEAFF.

The V and J genes are TRBV11-2 and TRBJ2-3; possible D gene TRBD1, 6 bases. Trimming removed 2 bases from V and 0 bases from J, with 12 bases in between. The CDR3 is 16 amino acids. CDR1 is SGHAT, CDR2 FQNNGV, per germline. The CDR3, as DNA: TGTGCCAGCAGCTTATCGACAGGTCCTAGCACAGATACGCAGTATTTT. Its translation: CASSLSTGPSTDTQYF. The full variable domain, in which reference TRBV11-2 and TRBJ2-3 provide the parts outside the CDR3, is EAGVAQSPRYKIIEKRQSVAFWCNPISGHATLYWYQQILGQGPKLLIQFQNNGVVDDSQLPKDRFSAERLKGVDSTLKIQPAKLEDSAVYLCASSLSTGPSTDTQYFGPGTRLTVL.